Shown below are 9 T cell receptor beta chains from a single sample sequenced in a study of blood T cell repertoires in COVID-19. Profiling relied on immunoSEQ multiplex PCR, and the TCRdb table lists in-frame clones only, not all of them. The table records approximately 210,000 clones, 81% of them present only once. The sample comprised PBMCs or T cells enriched from blood (not recorded which). These receptors all stem from a woman aged 45-60 years with acute COVID-19.

The table lists this clone with a count of one. J is TRBJ2-1 and V is TRBV27; 7 bases match TRBD2. The V gene's germline CDR1 is MNHEY and CDR2 SMNVEV (reference sequence). CDR3 size: 14 residues. V was clipped by 0 bases and J by 8 bases; unmatched bases: 4. The CDR3 sequence is CASSLSRGRDEQFF. In DNA form, the CDR3 reads TGTGCCAGCAGTTTATCCCGCGGGAGAGATGAGCAGTTCTTC.

This chain connects TRBV7-9 to TRBJ1-3; D is undetermined. Germline assignment: CDR1 SEHNR and CDR2 FQNEAQ (reference sequence). V lost 5 bases and J 3 bases, leaving 14 bases between the germline ends. The CDR3 length is 15 residues. In DNA, the CDR3 is TGTGCCAGCAGCGCCAGTCAATTCAGTGGAAACACCATATATTTT. It specifies CASSASQFSGNTIYF.

This chain links TRBV19 with TRBJ1-4, with TRBD1 as a possible D gene (6 bases). The CDR3 runs 15 residues. V gave up 3 bases and J gave up 5 bases, with 13 bases separating them. Germline values: CDR1 LNHDA, CDR2 SQIVND (reference sequence). The CDR3 region is CASSIPTGLNEKLFF. As DNA, the CDR3 is TGTGCCAGTAGTATTCCTACAGGGCTGAATGAAAAACTGTTTTTT.

V and J are TRBV28 and TRBJ2-3, with D possibly TRBD1 on 5 matching bases. The germline V gene has CDR1 MDHEN and CDR2 SYDVKM. Trimming removed 6 bases from V and 5 bases from J, with 18 bases in between. The CDR3 runs 15 residues. The CDR3 loop reads CASSYAGQGLDTQYF. Here the CDR3 DNA reads TGTGCCAGCAGCTACGCCGGGCAGGGCCTAGATACGCAGTATTTT.

This chain links TRBV5-1 with TRBJ2-5; D not resolved. V dropped 1 base and J dropped 0 bases, with 7 bases sitting between them. CDR1 and CDR2 from the germline V gene are SGHRS and YFSETQ. CDR3 size: 14 residues. The DNA for the CDR3 is TGCGCCAGCAGCTTGCGAACGGACCAAGAGACCCAGTACTTC. Its translation: CASSLRTDQETQYF.

The chain couples TRBV28 to TRBJ1-2, with 7 nucleotides matching TRBD1. Trimming took 3 bases from V and 2 from J; bases not matched to a gene: 6. CDR3 length equals 15 residues. Per germline, CDR1 MDHEN and CDR2 SYDVKM. CDR3 sequence reads: CASSLQGGNNYGYTF. For the CDR3, the DNA is TGTGCCAGCAGTTTGCAGGGGGGCAACAACTATGGCTACACCTTC.

The V gene is TRBV7-2, the J gene TRBJ2-2, with TRBD2 as a possible D gene (7 bases). CDR1 SGHTA and CDR2 FQGNSA come from the germline V gene. The CDR3 length is 13 residues. Trimming cost V 5 bases and J 9 bases, with 13 bases left between them. CDR3 in amino acids: CASSPEGGRELFF. The CDR3 coding sequence is TGTGCCAGCAGCCCAGAGGGGGGGAGGGAGCTGTTTTTT.

This clone appeared once. The genes are TRBV28 and TRBJ2-7; D might be TRBD2 (6 bases). Germline values: CDR1 MDHEN, CDR2 SYDVKM. The CDR3 spans 14 residues. The V end lost 6 bases, the J end lost 1 base, and 13 bases lay between the germline ends. For the CDR3, the DNA is TGTGCCAGCAGCGGAATAGGGACTTCCTACGAGCAGTACTTC. Translation: CASSGIGTSYEQYF.

This rearrangement joins TRBV7-2 to TRBJ1-5, with D uncertain. The CDR3 is 17 residues long. Germline values: CDR1 SGHTA, CDR2 FQGNSA. V shed 1 base and J shed 4 bases, with 17 bases lying between them. The CDR3 is CASSLGYERSLNQPQHF. In nucleotides, the CDR3 is TGTGCCAGCAGCTTAGGTTATGAGAGGTCTTTAAATCAGCCCCAGCATTTT.